Below are 24 T cell receptor beta chains sequenced from a single sample in a study of cytomegalovirus exposure and HLA in healthy donors. PCR primers comprised 60 Vbeta and 13 Jbeta primers. Assay used: immunoSEQ multiplex PCR; TCRdb lists only in-frame clones, some missing. Its table lists approximately 140,000 clones. The sample comprised PBMCs. All receptors come from a man in his forties in good health and CMV-seronegative.

The chain joins TRBV10-3 to TRBJ1-2, with TRBD1 as a possible D gene (5 bases). The CDR3 has 12 residues. Trimming pared 6 bases from V and 8 bases from J, leaving 13 bases between. Germline-derived CDR1 and CDR2 are ENHRY and SYGVKD. DNA of the CDR3: TGTGCCATCAGCACCGGGACTAAGGGCTACACCTTC. Amino acids: CAISTGTKGYTF.

The chain carries TRBV4-1 and TRBJ1-2; TRBD1 agrees at 7 bases. Germline-derived CDR1 and CDR2 are MGHRA and YSYEKL. Trimming at V came to 6 bases and at J to 7 bases, leaving 14 bases not matched to a gene. The CDR3 is 15 residues long. The CDR3 DNA is TGCGCCAGCAGGCCCTCCGACAGGGAGGCGGCTGGCTACACCTTC. Its protein is CASRPSDREAAGYTF.

V usage is TRBV6-5 and J usage is TRBJ2-2; a weak D match, TRBD1 (6 bases). Germline V gene lookup returns CDR1 MNHEY and CDR2 SVGAGI. This CDR3 has 13 residues. V dropped 6 bases and J dropped 10 bases, with 15 bases sitting between them. CDR3: CASRPGESVELFF. CDR3 nucleotide sequence: TGTGCCAGCAGGCCAGGGGAGTCGGTGGAGCTGTTTTTT.

The chain couples TRBV5-4 to TRBJ1-2; D is possibly TRBD1 (5 bases). The CDR3 is 14 residues long. Germline CDR1 is SGHNT and CDR2 is YYREEE (reference sequence). V was trimmed by 4 bases and J by 1 base, leaving 11 bases between them. The CDR3 sequence: CASSQPQGNYGYTF. The CDR3 DNA follows: TGTGCCAGCAGCCAACCCCAGGGTAACTATGGCTACACCTTC.

The chain is built from TRBV10-3 and TRBJ1-5; TRBD1 might be the D (5 bases). V was cut by 4 bases and J by 5 bases, with 12 bases left in between. The CDR3 extends over 14 amino acids. CDR1 ENHRY and CDR2 SYGVKD come from the germline V gene. The CDR3 here is CAISGSGGDQPQHF. Written as DNA, the CDR3 is TGTGCCATCAGTGGTTCAGGAGGGGATCAGCCCCAGCATTTT.

The chain uses TRBV7-9 and TRBJ2-7; 7 bases align to TRBD2. Losses at the gene ends were 5 bases for V and 2 bases for J; bases not matched to a gene: 9. This CDR3 contains 15 residues. Germline V gene sequence: CDR1 SEHNR, CDR2 FQNEAQ (reference sequence). As DNA, the CDR3 is TGTGCCAGCAGCCTGACTAGCTCGTTCCCCTACGAGCAGTACTTC. As protein: CASSLTSSFPYEQYF. Combining the CDR3 with reference TRBV7-9 and TRBJ2-7 gives the whole variable domain DTGVSQNPRHKITKRGQNVTFRCDPISEHNRLYWYRQTLGQGPEFLTYFQNEAQLEKSRLLSDRFSAERPKGSFSTLEIQRTEQGDSAMYLCASSLTSSFPYEQYFGPGTRLTVT.

The chain has TRBV9 and TRBJ1-3; 7 nucleotides match TRBD1. Trimming at V came to 7 bases and at J to 0 bases, leaving 16 bases not matched to a gene. CDR3 length: 18 residues. Germline CDR1 and CDR2: SGDLS and YYNGEE. CDR3 amino acids: CASAGFRDSNPSGNTIYF. In DNA, the CDR3 is TGTGCCAGCGCCGGCTTCAGGGACAGCAACCCCTCTGGAAACACCATATATTTT.

The chain carries TRBV6-4 and TRBJ2-6; possibly TRBD1 for D (6 bases). Germline values: CDR1 MRHNA, CDR2 SNTAGT. There are 16 residues in the CDR3. Deletions cut 0 bases from V and 4 bases from J, with 10 bases between. The CDR3 sequence is CASSDSGALGANVLTF. As DNA, the CDR3 is TGTGCCAGCAGTGACTCGGGGGCTCTAGGGGCCAACGTCCTGACTTTC.

V usage is TRBV7-9 and J usage is TRBJ2-1; 7 nucleotides agree with TRBD1. The CDR3 covers 15 residues. CDR1 is SEHNR and CDR2 is FQNEAQ in the germline V gene (reference sequence). The junction had 6 bases not matched to a gene; V was cut back by 6 bases and J by 1 base. DNA of the CDR3: TGTGCCAGCAGTCGTAGGACAGGTTCCTACAATGAGCAGTTCTTC. This gives the protein CASSRRTGSYNEQFF.

The chain uses TRBV4-3 and TRBJ2-2, with 7 bases identical to TRBD2. From germline, CDR1 is LGHNA and CDR2 YSLEER. V dropped 2 bases and J dropped 6; count of bases not matched to a gene: 12. This CDR3 region has 17 residues. CDR3 sequence reads: CASSQTFTSAGAGELFF. The CDR3 nucleotides read TGCGCCAGCAGCCAAACTTTTACTAGCGCGGGGGCCGGGGAGCTGTTTTTT.

The rearrangement uses TRBV6-5 and TRBJ1-3; D might be TRBD1 (6 bases). The V gene's germline CDR1 is MNHEY and CDR2 SVGAGI. The CDR3 is made up of 15 amino acids. Between the trimmed V and J ends, which lost 6 bases and 0 bases, there was a span of 12 bases. The CDR3 here is CASSLGAFSGNTIYF. The CDR3 DNA follows: TGTGCCAGCAGCCTGGGGGCATTCTCTGGAAACACCATATATTTT.

The chain joins TRBV2 to TRBJ1-5; D is perhaps TRBD1 (5 bases). Germline V CDR1 and CDR2: SNHLY, FYNNEI. The V end lost 1 base, the J end lost 3 bases, and 16 bases lay between the germline ends. The CDR3 is made up of 17 amino acids. CDR3 residues: CASSEGGLKLSNQPQHF. The CDR3 region has the DNA TGTGCCAGCAGTGAAGGGGGACTAAAATTATCCAATCAGCCCCAGCATTTT.

The DNA of the CDR3 is TGCGCCAGCAGCCAAGATGGGCAATCGAACCCCTACGAGCAGTACTTC. As protein: CASSQDGQSNPYEQYF. The chain recombines TRBV4-3 with TRBJ2-7; unclear D gene. This CDR3 spans 16 amino acids. Deletions cut 0 bases from V and 2 bases from J, with 14 bases between. Germline CDR1 LGHNA, CDR2 YSLEER.

The chain employs TRBV5-6 and TRBJ2-7; possibly TRBD1 for D (6 bases). Germline V gene sequence: CDR1 SGHDT, CDR2 YYEEEE. The CDR3 consists of 14 residues. The V and J ends lost 4 bases and 2 bases respectively, with 13 bases between them. CDR3 sequence: CASSLRGTPYEQYF. CDR3 bases: TGTGCCAGCAGCCTCAGGGGAACTCCCTACGAGCAGTACTTC.

V and J are TRBV29-1 and TRBJ1-5, with unresolved D. The CDR3 totals 14 residues. CDR1 SQVTM and CDR2 ANQGSEA come from the germline V gene. V was trimmed by 5 bases and J by 1 base, leaving 12 bases between them. CDR3 nucleotides: TGCAGCGTTAAATCCGGTAGCAGCAATCAGCCCCAGCATTTT. Its translation: CSVKSGSSNQPQHF.

The gene calls are TRBV2 and TRBJ1-3; D not certain. CDR3 length equals 16 residues. Trimming took 4 bases from V and 0 from J, leaving 13 bases between them. Germline V gene data show CDR1 as SNHLY and CDR2 as FYNNEI. The CDR3 bases are TGTGCCAGCAGTGTCTCGGAGCTCCACTCTGGAAACACCATATATTTT. Encoded protein: CASSVSELHSGNTIYF. Full variable domain (outside the CDR3, taken from reference TRBV2 and TRBJ1-3): EPEVTQTPSHQVTQMGQEVILRCVPISNHLYFYWYRQILGQKVEFLVSFYNNEISEKSEIFDDQFSVERPDGSNFTLKIRSTKLEDSAMYFCASSVSELHSGNTIYFGEGSWLTVV.

CDR3 amino acids: CASSLGASDTQYF. For the CDR3, the DNA is TGCGCCAGCAGCTTGGGGGCCTCAGATACGCAGTATTTT. The chain is built from TRBV5-1 and TRBJ2-3; D gene unclear. This CDR3 spans 13 amino acids. Trimming shortened V by 0 bases and J by 4 bases, and 6 bases separated the two germline ends. In germline, CDR1 is SGHRS, CDR2 YFSETQ.

DNA of the CDR3: TGTGCCAGCGGGCGGGGGGGCAACGAGCAGTACTTC. Amino acid sequence: CASGRGGNEQYF. The chain is built from TRBV6-5 and TRBJ2-7, with 9 positions matching TRBD2. This CDR3 has 12 residues. With V trimmed by 8 bases and J by 5 bases, 4 bases remained unmatched. The germline V gene has CDR1 MNHEY and CDR2 SVGAGI.

The gene calls are TRBV5-6 and TRBJ2-2, with D possibly being TRBD1 (6 bases). Trimming shortened V by 2 bases and J by 5 bases, and 7 bases separated the two germline ends. The CDR3 consists of 13 residues. Germline CDR1 SGHDT, CDR2 YYEEEE. CDR3 coding DNA: TGTGCCAGCAGCTTAACAGGGACCGGGGAGCTGTTTTTT. Protein product: CASSLTGTGELFF.

J is TRBJ2-2 and V is TRBV7-7; D perhaps matches TRBD2 (6 bases). Between the trimmed V and J ends, which lost 4 bases and 2 bases, there was a span of 8 bases. CDR3 length: 14 amino acids. Per the germline V gene, CDR1 is SSHAT and CDR2 is FNYEAQ (reference sequence). The CDR3 DNA reads TGTGCCAGCAGCTCGGGACTCAACACCGGGGAGCTGTTTTTT. Its translation is CASSSGLNTGELFF.

This chain links TRBV6-5 with TRBJ1-6; D gene unclear. The germline V gene encodes CDR1 MNHEY and CDR2 SVGAGI. This CDR3 is built from 15 residues. The germline V and J ends were trimmed by 4 bases and 9 bases, with 16 bases remaining between them. The CDR3 sequence: CASSSPSTGSSPLHF. The CDR3 bases are TGTGCCAGCAGTTCTCCGAGTACTGGGAGTTCACCCCTCCACTTT.

The chain recombines TRBV5-1 with TRBJ2-7; no reliable D call. Per germline, CDR1 SGHRS and CDR2 YFSETQ. With 0 bases removed from V and 4 bases from J, the gap between germline ends came to 11 bases. This CDR3 has 14 residues. The CDR3 nucleotides read TGCGCCAGCAGCTTGGGGGTCCCGGGTTACGAGCAGTACTTC. This codes for CASSLGVPGYEQYF.

The chain employs TRBV6-5 and TRBJ2-3; 8 bases agree with TRBD2. Trimming cost V 2 bases and J 3 bases; bases outside gene matches: 4. The CDR3 extends over 15 amino acids. Germline loops: CDR1 MNHEY, CDR2 SVGAGI. For the CDR3, the DNA is TGTGCCAGCAGTTACAGTCGGGGGGGTACAGATACGCAGTATTTT. Translated: CASSYSRGGTDTQYF.

The chain employs TRBV6-5 and TRBJ1-2; D is perhaps TRBD1 (5 bases). Trimming pared 8 bases from V and 6 bases from J, leaving 7 bases between. The CDR3 runs to 10 residues. Per the germline V gene, CDR1 is MNHEY and CDR2 is SVGAGI. CDR3 in amino acids: CASRGDGYTF. CDR3 coding DNA: TGTGCCAGCCGGGGGGATGGCTACACCTTC.